Included here is one TCR beta chain sequence, with context. This sample is part of a study of blood T cells in healthy people across ages. Then a second PCR, running about 6 to 11 cycles, was carried out with a sample-barcoded 5' primer and a J-beta primer mix. TCRdb called the 5' RACE reads again in MiXCR, with one record for every CDR3 protein. The table records some 1.5 million distinct CDR3 sequences, 28% of them present only once. Germline CDR1 reads DFQATT; CDR2 reads SNEGSKA (reference sequence). The length of the CDR3 is 12 residues. With 3 bases removed from V and 7 bases from J, the gap between germline ends came to 10 bases.

This clonotype was sampled from a woman in her thirties in good health. Sequencing was done on a sample of blood. The chain recombines TRBV20-1 with TRBJ1-5; TRBD1 might be the D (5 bases). The CDR3 spells CSASGGLQPQHF. The DNA for the CDR3 is TGCAGTGCTAGTGGGGGGTTACAGCCCCAGCATTTT.